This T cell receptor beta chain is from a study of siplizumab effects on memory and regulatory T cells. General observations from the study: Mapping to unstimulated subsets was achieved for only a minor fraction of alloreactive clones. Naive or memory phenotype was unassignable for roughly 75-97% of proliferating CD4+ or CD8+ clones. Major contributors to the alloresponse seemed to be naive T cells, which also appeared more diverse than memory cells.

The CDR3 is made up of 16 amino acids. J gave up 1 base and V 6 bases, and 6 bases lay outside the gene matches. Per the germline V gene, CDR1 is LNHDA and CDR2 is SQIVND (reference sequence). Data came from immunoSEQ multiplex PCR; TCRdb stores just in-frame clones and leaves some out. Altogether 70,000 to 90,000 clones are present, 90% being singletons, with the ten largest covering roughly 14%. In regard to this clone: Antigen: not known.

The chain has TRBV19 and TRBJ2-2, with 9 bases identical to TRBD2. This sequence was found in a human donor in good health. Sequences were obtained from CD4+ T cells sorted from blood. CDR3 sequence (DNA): TGTGCCAGTAGCATAACTAGCGGGTTGAACACCGGGGAGCTGTTTTTT. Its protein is CASSITSGLNTGELFF.